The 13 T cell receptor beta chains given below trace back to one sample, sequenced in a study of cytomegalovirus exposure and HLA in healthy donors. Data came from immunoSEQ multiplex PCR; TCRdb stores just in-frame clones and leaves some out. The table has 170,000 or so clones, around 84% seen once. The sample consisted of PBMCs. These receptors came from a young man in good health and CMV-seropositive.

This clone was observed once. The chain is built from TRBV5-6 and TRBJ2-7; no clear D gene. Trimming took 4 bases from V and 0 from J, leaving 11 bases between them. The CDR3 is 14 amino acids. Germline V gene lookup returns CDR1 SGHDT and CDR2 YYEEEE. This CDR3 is CASSAVLSSYEQYF. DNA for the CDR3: TGTGCCAGCAGCGCCGTACTAAGCTCCTACGAGCAGTACTTC.

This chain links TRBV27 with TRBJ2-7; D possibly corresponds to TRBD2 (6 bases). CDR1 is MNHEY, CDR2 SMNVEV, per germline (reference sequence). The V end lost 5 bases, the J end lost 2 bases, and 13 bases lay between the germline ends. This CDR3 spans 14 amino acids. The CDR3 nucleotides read TGTGCCAGCAGTACCCCGGGGGACCCCTACGAGCAGTACTTC. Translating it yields CASSTPGDPYEQYF.

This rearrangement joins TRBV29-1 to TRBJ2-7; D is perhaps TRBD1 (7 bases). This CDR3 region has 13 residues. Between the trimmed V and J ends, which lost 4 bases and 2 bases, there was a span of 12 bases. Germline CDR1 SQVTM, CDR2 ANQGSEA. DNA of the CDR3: TGCAGCGTTGTTGCAGGGGGGCCCTACGAGCAGTACTTC. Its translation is CSVVAGGPYEQYF.

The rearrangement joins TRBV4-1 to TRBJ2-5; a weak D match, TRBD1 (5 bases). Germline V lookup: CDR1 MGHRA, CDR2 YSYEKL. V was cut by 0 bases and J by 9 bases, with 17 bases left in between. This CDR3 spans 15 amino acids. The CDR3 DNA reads TGCGCCAGCAGCCAAGACTCCCTCCAGGGTAGGCCCCAGTACTTC. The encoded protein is CASSQDSLQGRPQYF.

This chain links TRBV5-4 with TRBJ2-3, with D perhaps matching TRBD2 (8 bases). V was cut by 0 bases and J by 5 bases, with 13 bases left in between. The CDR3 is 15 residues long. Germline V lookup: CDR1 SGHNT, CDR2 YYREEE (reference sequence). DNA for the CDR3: TGTGCCAGCAGCTTGGCCGGGAGGGGGCGAGATACGCAGTATTTT. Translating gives CASSLAGRGRDTQYF.

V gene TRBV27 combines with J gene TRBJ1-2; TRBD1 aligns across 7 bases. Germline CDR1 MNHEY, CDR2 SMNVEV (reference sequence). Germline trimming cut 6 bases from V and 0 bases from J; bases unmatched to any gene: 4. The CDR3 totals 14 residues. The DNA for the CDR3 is TGTGCCAGCAGGGGGACAGCCCCTAACTATGGCTACACCTTC. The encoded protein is CASRGTAPNYGYTF.

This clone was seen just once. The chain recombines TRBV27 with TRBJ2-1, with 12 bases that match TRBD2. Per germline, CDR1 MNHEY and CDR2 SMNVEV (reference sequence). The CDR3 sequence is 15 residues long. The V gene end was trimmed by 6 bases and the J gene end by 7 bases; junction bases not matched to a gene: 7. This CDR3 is CASRQTSGSLNEQFF. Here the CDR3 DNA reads TGTGCCAGCAGGCAGACTAGCGGGAGTCTTAATGAGCAGTTCTTC.

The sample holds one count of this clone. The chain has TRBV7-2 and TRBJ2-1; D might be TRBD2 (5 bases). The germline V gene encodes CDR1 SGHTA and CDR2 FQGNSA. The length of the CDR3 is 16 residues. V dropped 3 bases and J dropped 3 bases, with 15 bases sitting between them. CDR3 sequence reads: CASSLGSGEGYNEQFF. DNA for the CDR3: TGTGCCAGCAGCTTGGGAAGCGGCGAAGGCTACAATGAGCAGTTCTTC.

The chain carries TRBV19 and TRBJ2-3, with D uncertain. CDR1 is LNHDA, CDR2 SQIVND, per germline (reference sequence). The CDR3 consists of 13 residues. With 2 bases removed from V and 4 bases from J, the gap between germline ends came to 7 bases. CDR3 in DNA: TGTGCCAGTAGTATACTCTCAGCAGATACGCAGTATTTT. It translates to CASSILSADTQYF.

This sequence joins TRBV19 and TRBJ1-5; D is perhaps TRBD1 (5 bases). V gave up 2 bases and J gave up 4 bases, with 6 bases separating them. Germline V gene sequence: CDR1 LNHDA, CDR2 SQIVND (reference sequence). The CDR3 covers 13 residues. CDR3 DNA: TGTGCCAGTAGTATACGACAGAATCAGCCCCAGCATTTT. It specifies CASSIRQNQPQHF.

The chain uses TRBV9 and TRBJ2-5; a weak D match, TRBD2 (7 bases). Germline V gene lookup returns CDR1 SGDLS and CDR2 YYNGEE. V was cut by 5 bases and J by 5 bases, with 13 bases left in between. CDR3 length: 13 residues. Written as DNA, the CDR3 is TGTGCCAGCAGAGGGGGGGTAGACGAGACCCAGTACTTC. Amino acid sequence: CASRGGVDETQYF.

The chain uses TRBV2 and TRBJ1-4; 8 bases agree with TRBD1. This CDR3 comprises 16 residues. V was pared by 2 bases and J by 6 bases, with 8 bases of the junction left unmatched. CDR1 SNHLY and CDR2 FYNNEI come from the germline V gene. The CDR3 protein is CASSEQGARVYEKLFF. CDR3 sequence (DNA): TGTGCCAGCAGTGAACAGGGGGCGCGGGTTTATGAAAAACTGTTTTTT.

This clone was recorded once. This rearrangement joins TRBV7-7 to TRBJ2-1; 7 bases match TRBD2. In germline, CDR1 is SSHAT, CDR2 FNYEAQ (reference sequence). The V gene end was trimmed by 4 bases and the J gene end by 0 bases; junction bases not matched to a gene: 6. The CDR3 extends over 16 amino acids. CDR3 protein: CASSSSSGSSYNEQFF. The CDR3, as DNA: TGTGCCAGCAGCTCTTCTAGCGGAAGCTCCTACAATGAGCAGTTCTTC.